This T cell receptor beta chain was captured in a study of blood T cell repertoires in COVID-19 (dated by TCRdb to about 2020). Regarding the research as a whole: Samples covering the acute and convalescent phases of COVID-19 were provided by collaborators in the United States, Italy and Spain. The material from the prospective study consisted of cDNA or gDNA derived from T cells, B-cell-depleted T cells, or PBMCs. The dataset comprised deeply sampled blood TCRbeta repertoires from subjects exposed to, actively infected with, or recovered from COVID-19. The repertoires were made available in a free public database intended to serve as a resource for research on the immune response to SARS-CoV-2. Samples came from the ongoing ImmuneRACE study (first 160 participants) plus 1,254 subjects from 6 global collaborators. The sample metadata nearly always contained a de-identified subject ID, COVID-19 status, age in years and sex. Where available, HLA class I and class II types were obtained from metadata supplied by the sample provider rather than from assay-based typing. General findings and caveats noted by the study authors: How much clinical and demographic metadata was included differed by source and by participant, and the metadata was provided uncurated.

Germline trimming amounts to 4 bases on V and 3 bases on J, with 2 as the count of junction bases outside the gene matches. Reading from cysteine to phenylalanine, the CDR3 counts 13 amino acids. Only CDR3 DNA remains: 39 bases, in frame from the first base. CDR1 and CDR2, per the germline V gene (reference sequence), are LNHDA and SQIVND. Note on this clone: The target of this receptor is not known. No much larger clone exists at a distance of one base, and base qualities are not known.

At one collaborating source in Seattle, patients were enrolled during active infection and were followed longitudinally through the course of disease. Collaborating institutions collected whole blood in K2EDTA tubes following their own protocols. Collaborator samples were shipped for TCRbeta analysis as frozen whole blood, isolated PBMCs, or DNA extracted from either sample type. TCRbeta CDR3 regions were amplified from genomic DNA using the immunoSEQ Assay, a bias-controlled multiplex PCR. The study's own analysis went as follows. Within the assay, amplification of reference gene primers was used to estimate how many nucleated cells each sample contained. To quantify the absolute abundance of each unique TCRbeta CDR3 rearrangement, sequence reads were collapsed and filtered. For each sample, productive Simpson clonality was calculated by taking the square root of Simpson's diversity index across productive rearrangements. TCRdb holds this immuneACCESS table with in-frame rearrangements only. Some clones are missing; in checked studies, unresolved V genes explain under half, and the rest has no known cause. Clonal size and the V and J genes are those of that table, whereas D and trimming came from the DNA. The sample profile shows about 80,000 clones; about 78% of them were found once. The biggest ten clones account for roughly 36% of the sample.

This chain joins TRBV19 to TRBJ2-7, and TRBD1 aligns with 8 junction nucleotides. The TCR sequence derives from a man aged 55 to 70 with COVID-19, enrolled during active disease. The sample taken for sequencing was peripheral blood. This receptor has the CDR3 CASSRDRGYEQYF. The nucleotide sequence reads TGTGCCAGTAGTAGAGACAGGGGCTACGAGCAGTACTTC. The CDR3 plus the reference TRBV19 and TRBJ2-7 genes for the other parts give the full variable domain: DGGITQSPKYLFRKEGQNVTLSCEQNLNHDAMYWYRQDPGQGLRLIYYSQIVNDFQKGDIAEGYSVSREKKESFPLTVTSAQKNPTAFYLCASSRDRGYEQYFGPGTRLTVT.